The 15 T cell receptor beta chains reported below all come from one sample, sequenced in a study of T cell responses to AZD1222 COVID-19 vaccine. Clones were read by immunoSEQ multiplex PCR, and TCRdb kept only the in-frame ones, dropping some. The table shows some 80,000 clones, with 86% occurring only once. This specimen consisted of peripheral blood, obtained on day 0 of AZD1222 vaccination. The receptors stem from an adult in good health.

CDR3 DNA sequence: TGTGCCAGCAGCTTGGGGGCGAGTCAGCCCCAGCATTTT. It specifies CASSLGASQPQHF. This chain connects TRBV5-6 to TRBJ1-5, with D hard to call. The CDR3 totals 13 residues. CDR1 and CDR2 from the germline V gene are SGHDT and YYEEEE. V shed 0 bases and J shed 6 bases, with 7 bases lying between them.

This CDR3 reads CASRKSEPQHF. CDR3 sequence (DNA): TGTGCCAGCCGCAAGAGCGAGCCCCAGCATTTT. The V call is TRBV28, the J call TRBJ1-5; D gene ambiguous. V lost 8 bases and J lost 8, with 10 bases in between. Germline V gene data show CDR1 as MDHEN and CDR2 as SYDVKM. The CDR3 totals 11 residues.

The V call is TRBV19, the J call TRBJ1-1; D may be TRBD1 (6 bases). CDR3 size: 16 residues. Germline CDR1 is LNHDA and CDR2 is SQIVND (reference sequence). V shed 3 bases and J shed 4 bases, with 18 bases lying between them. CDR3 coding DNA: TGTGCCAGTAGTATTTGGGGGGCCGAACGTATCACTGAAGCTTTCTTT. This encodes CASSIWGAERITEAFF.

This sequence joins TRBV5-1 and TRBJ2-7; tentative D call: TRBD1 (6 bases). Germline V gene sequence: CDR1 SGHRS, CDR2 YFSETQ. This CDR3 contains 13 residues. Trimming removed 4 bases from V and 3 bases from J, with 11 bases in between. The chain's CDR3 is CASSKAGDYEQYF. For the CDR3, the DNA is TGCGCCAGCAGCAAGGCAGGGGACTACGAGCAGTACTTC.

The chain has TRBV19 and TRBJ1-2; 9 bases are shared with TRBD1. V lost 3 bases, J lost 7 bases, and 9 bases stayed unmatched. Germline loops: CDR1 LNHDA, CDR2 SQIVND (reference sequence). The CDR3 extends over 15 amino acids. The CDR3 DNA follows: TGTGCCAGTAGTATGGGACAGGGTAGACTGGCTGGCTACACCTTC. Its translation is CASSMGQGRLAGYTF.

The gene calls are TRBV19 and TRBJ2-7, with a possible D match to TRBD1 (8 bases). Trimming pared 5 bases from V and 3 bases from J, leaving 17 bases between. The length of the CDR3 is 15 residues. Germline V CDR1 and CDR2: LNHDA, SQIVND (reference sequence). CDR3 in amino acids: CASSPGQGGFYEQYF. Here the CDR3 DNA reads TGTGCCAGTAGTCCCGGACAGGGAGGGTTCTACGAGCAGTACTTC.

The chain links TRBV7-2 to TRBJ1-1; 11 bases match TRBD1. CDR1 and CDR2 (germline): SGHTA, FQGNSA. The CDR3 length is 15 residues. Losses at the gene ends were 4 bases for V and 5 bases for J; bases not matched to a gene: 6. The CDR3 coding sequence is TGTGCCAGCAGCTCGGACAGGGGGCGCAGGACTGAAGCTTTCTTT. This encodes CASSSDRGRRTEAFF.

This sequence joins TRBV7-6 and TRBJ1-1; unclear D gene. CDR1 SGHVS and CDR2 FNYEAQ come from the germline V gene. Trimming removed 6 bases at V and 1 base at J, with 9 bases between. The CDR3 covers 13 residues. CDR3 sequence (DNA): TGTGCCAGCAGTTTTACACCGAACACTGAAGCTTTCTTT. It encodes CASSFTPNTEAFF.

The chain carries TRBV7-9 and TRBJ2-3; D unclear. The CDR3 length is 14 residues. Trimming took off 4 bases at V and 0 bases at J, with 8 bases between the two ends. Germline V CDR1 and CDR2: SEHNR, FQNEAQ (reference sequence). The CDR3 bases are TGTGCCAGCAGCTCGGTTATAAGCACAGATACGCAGTATTTT. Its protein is CASSSVISTDTQYF. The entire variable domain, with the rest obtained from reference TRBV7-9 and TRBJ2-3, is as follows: DTGVSQNPRHKITKRGQNVTFRCDPISEHNRLYWYRQTLGQGPEFLTYFQNEAQLEKSRLLSDRFSAERPKGSFSTLEIQRTEQGDSAMYLCASSSVISTDTQYFGPGTRLTVL.

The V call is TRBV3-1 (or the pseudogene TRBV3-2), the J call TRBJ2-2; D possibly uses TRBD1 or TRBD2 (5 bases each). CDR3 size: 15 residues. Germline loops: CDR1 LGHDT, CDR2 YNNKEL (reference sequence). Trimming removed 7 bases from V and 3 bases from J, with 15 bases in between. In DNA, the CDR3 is TGTGCCAGCACGGGTCGAGGGGCCTACACCGGGGAGCTGTTTTTT. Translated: CASTGRGAYTGELFF.

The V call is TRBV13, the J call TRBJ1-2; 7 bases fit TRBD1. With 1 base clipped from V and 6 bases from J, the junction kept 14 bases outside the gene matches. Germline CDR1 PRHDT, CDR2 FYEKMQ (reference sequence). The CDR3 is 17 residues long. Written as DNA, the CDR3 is TGTGCCAGCAGCTTAGTAGGAGGGAGACAGGGTACGGATGGCTACACCTTC. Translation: CASSLVGGRQGTDGYTF.

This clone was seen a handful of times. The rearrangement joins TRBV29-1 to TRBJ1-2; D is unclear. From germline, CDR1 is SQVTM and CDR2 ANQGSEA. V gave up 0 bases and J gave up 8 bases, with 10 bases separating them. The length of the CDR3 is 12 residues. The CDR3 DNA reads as TGCAGCGTTGAAGACCTTTCGGAGGGCTACACCTTC. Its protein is CSVEDLSEGYTF. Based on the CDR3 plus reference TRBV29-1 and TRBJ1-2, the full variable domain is SAVISQKPSRDICQRGTSLTIQCQVDSQVTMMFWYRQQPGQSLTLIATANQGSEATYESGFVIDKFPISRPNLTFSTLTVSNMSPEDSSIYLCSVEDLSEGYTFGSGTRLTVV.

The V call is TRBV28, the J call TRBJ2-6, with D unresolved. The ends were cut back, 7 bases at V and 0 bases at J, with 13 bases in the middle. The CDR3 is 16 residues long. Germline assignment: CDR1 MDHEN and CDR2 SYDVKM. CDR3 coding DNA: TGTGCCAGCAATTCACGCAGGTCCTCTGGGGCCAACGTCCTGACTTTC. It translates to CASNSRRSSGANVLTF.

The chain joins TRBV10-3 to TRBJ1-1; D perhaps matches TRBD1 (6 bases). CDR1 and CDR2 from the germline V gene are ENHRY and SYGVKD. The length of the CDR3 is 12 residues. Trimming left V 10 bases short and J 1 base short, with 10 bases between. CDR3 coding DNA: TGTGCCACCAGGGGAGGGAACACTGAAGCTTTCTTT. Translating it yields CATRGGNTEAFF.

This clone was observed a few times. The DNA for the CDR3 is TGTGCCAGCAGGGGACCGGTCTATGGCTACACCTTC. Its protein is CASRGPVYGYTF. The V gene is TRBV6-5, the J gene TRBJ1-2; tentative D call: TRBD1 (5 bases). Deletions cut 6 bases from V and 4 bases from J, with 9 bases between. The CDR3 loop spans 12 amino acids. Looked up from germline, CDR1 is MNHEY and CDR2 is SVGAGI.